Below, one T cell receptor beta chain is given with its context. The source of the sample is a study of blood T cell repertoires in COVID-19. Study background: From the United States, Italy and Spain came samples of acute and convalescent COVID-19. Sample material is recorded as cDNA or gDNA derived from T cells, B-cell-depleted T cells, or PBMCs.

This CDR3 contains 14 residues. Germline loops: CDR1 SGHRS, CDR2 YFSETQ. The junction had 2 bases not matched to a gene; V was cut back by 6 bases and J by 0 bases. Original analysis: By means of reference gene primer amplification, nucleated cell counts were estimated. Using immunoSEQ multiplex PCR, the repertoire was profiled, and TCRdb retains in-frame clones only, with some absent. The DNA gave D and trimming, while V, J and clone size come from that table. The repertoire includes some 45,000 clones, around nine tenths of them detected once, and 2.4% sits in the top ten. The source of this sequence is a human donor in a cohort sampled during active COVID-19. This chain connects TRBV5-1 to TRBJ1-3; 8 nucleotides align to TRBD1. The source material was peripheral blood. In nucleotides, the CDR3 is TGCGCCAGCACTACAGGGGGCTCTGGAAACACCATATATTTT. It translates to CASTTGGSGNTIYF.